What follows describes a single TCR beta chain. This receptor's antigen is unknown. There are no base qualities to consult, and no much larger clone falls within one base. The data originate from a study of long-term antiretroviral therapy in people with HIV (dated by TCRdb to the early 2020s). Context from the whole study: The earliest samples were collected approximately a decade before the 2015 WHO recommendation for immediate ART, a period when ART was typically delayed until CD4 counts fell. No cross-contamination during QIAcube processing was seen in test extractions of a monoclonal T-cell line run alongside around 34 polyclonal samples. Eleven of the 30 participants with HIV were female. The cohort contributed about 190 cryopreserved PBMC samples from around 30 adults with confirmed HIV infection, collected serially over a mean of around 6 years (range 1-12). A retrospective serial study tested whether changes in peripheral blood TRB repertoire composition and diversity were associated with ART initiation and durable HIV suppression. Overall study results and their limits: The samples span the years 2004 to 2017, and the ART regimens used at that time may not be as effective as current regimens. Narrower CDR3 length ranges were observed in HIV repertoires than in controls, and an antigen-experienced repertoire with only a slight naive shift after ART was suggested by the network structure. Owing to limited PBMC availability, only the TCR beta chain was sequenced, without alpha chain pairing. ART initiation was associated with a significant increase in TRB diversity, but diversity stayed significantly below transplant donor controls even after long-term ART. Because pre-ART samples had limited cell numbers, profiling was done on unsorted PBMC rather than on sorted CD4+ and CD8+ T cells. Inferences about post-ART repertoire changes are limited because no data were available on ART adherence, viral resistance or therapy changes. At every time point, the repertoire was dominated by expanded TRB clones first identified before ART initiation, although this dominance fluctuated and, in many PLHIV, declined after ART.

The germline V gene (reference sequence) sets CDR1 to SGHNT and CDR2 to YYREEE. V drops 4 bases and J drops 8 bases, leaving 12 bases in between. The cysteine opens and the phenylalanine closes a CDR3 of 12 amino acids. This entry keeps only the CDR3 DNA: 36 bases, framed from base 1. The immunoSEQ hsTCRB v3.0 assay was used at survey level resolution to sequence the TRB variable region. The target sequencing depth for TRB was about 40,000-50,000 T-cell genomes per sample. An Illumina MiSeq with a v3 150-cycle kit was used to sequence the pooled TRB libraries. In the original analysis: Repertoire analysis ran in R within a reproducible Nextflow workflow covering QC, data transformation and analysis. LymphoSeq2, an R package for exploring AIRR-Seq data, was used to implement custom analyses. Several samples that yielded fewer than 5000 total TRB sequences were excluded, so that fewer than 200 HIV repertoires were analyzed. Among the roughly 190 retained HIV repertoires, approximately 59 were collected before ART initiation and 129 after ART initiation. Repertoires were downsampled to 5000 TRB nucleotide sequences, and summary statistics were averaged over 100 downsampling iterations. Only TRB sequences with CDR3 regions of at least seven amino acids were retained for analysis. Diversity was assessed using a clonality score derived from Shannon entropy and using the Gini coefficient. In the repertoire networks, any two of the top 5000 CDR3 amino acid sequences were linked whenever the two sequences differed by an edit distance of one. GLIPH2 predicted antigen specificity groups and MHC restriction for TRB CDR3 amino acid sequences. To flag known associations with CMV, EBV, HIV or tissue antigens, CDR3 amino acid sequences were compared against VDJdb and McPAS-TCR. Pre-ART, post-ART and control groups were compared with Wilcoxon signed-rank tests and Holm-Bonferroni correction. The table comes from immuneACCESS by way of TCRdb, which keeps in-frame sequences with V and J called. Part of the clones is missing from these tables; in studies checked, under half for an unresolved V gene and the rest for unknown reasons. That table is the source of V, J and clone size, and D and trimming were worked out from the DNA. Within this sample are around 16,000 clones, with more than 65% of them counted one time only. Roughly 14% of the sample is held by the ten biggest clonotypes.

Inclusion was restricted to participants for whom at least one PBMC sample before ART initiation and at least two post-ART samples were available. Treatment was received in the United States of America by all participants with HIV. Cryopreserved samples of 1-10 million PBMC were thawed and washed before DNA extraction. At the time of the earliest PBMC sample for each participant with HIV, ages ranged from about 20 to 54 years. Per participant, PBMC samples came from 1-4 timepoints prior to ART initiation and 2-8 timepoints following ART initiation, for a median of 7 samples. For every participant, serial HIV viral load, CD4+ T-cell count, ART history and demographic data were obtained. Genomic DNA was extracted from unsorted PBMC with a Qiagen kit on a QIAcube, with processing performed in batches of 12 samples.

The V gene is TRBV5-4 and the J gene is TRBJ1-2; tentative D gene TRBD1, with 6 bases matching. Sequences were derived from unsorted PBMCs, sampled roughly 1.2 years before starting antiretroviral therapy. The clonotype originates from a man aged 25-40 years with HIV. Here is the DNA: TGTGCCAGCAGCCTTCGACAGGCGGGCTACACCTTC. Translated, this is CASSLRQAGYTF.